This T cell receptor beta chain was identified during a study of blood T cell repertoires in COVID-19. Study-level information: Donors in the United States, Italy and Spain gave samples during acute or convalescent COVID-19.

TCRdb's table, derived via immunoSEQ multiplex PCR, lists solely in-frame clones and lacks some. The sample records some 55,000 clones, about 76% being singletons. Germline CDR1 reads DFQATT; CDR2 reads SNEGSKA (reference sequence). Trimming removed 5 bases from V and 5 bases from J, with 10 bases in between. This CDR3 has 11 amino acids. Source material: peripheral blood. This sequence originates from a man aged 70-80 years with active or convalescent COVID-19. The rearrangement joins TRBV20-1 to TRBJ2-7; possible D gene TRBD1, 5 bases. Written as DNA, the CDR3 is TGCAGTGCTGCACCCAGGGACGAGCAGTACTTC. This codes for CSAAPRDEQYF.